This T cell receptor beta chain was recovered during a study of T cell repertoires in ileal Crohn's disease. Whole-study results and caveats: Active smokers at surgery had more clonal expansions than non-smokers.

Generated by immunoSEQ multiplex PCR, the TCRdb table keeps only in-frame clones and is missing some. Found here are roughly 15,000 clones, 75% to 85% of them singletons; the top ten hold 4% to 5%. This CDR3 contains 14 residues. The germline gives CDR1 GTSNPN, CDR2 SVGIG (reference sequence). Between the trimmed V and J ends, which lost 2 bases and 5 bases, there was a span of 16 bases. With respect to this clone: As yet, its antigen is unknown.

The sample taken for sequencing was ileal tissue. V is TRBV30 and J is TRBJ2-7; D might be TRBD1 (5 bases). The TCR comes from an adult with Crohn's disease. The CDR3 DNA sequence: TGTGCCTGGAGTACCGCGACAGTCCTGGACGAGCAGTACGTC. It encodes CAWSTATVLDEQYV.